Below, 6 T cell receptor beta chains from the same sample are listed, as sequenced in a study of blood T cell repertoires in COVID-19. TCRdb's table, derived via immunoSEQ multiplex PCR, lists solely in-frame clones and lacks some. The table records 85,000 to 100,000 clones, approximately 86% of them present only once. Sequencing used peripheral blood. The receptors derive from a man between 60 and 75 years old with acute or convalescent COVID-19.

The gene calls are TRBV7-8 and TRBJ2-5, with 9 bases that match TRBD2. CDR1 is SGHVS and CDR2 is FQNEAQ in the germline V gene. Germline trimming cut 1 base from V and 1 base from J; bases unmatched to any gene: 4. This CDR3 spans 16 amino acids. In DNA form, the CDR3 reads TGTGCCAGCAGCTTAGTTGCGGGAGGGATCCAAGAGACCCAGTACTTC. It codes for CASSLVAGGIQETQYF. Using reference TRBV7-8 and TRBJ2-5 for the parts outside the CDR3, the full variable domain is GAGVSQSPRYKVAKRGQDVALRCDPISGHVSLFWYQQALGQGPEFLTYFQNEAQLDKSGLPSDRFFAERPEGSVSTLKIQRTQQEDSAVYLCASSLVAGGIQETQYFGPGTRLLVL.

V is TRBV6-4 and J is TRBJ1-1; D is ambiguous. CDR1 MRHNA and CDR2 SNTAGT come from the germline V gene. This CDR3 region has 13 residues. The germline V and J ends were trimmed by 3 bases and 2 bases, with 7 bases remaining between them. The DNA of the CDR3 is TGTGCCAGCAGTGAATACAGAAACACTGAAGCTTTCTTT. Amino acids: CASSEYRNTEAFF.

The chain uses TRBV5-1 and TRBJ2-2; possible D gene TRBD1, 6 bases. The germline V and J ends were trimmed by 4 bases and 5 bases, with 9 bases remaining between them. The CDR3 is 13 residues long. Germline V gene data show CDR1 as SGHRS and CDR2 as YFSETQ. The CDR3, as DNA: TGCGCCAGCAGCGTAGGGGGAACCGGGGAGCTGTTTTTT. Amino acids: CASSVGGTGELFF.

This chain links TRBV7-6 with TRBJ2-3; the D gene is possibly TRBD2 (5 bases). The CDR3 has 15 residues. V was pared by 5 bases and J by 0 bases, with 12 bases between. Germline values: CDR1 SGHVS, CDR2 FNYEAQ. The CDR3 DNA reads as TGTGCCAGCAGCCCCAGCGGTCAGAGCACAGATACGCAGTATTTT. It yields the protein CASSPSGQSTDTQYF.

The chain employs TRBV5-4 and TRBJ2-7; D may be TRBD1 (6 bases). V shed 4 bases and J shed 5 bases, with 22 bases lying between them. The CDR3 consists of 16 residues. Germline V gene lookup returns CDR1 SGHNT and CDR2 YYREEE (reference sequence). The CDR3 protein is CASSPTNWTVKNEQYF. CDR3 bases: TGTGCCAGCAGCCCCACAAACTGGACAGTGAAAAACGAGCAGTACTTC.

The chain has TRBV18 and TRBJ2-7; 7 nucleotides agree with TRBD2. V shed 2 bases and J 2 bases; nucleotides not matched to a gene: 0. Germline values: CDR1 KGHSH, CDR2 LQKENI. The CDR3 totals 13 residues. The CDR3 DNA reads TGTGCCAGCTCACCAAGCGGGACCTACGAGCAGTACTTC. As protein: CASSPSGTYEQYF.